Listed here are 9 T cell receptor beta chains from one sample, sequenced in a study of blood T cell repertoires in COVID-19. Assay: immunoSEQ multiplex PCR; the TCRdb copy retains only in-frame clones and omits some. The sample carries 100,000 to 120,000 clones, nearly 80% recorded once. The sample taken for sequencing was peripheral blood. These receptors came from a woman older than 75 with active or convalescent COVID-19.

The J gene is TRBJ1-5, the V gene TRBV2, with TRBD1 identical over 8 bases. V trimming: 4 bases; J trimming: 7 bases; junction bases outside the gene matches: 6. The germline V gene encodes CDR1 SNHLY and CDR2 FYNNEI. This CDR3 has 14 amino acids. The CDR3 protein is CASSATGDAQPQHF. Here the CDR3 DNA reads TGTGCCAGCAGTGCGACAGGGGACGCACAGCCCCAGCATTTT.

This clone was observed once. This chain connects TRBV19 to TRBJ2-6, with D perhaps matching TRBD2 (7 bases). This CDR3 comprises 16 residues. Trimming took 8 bases from V and 1 from J, leaving 15 bases between them. Germline V gene lookup returns CDR1 LNHDA and CDR2 SQIVND (reference sequence). The CDR3 spells CASFTGRGSGANVLTF. In DNA form, the CDR3 reads TGTGCCAGTTTTACGGGGAGGGGGTCTGGGGCCAACGTCCTGACTTTC.

The V call is TRBV27, the J call TRBJ2-6; 8 positions agree with TRBD1. This CDR3 region has 16 residues. Germline trimming cut 6 bases from V and 4 bases from J; bases unmatched to any gene: 8. CDR1 is MNHEY and CDR2 is SMNVEV in the germline V gene (reference sequence). CDR3 loop: CASSKRQGRGANVLTF. The CDR3 nucleotides are TGTGCCAGCAGCAAAAGACAGGGGCGCGGGGCCAACGTCCTGACTTTC.

The CDR3 reads CASSLTGNFNEKLFF. The CDR3 DNA follows: TGTGCCAGCAGCCTGACCGGGAACTTCAATGAAAAACTGTTTTTT. J is TRBJ1-4 and V is TRBV7-8, with D hard to call. V lost 5 bases to trimming and J lost 5 bases, with 15 bases between them. Germline V gene lookup returns CDR1 SGHVS and CDR2 FQNEAQ. The CDR3 contains 15 residues.

This chain joins TRBV5-1 and TRBJ2-5; D is possibly TRBD1 (6 bases). The CDR3 consists of 13 residues. The germline V gene has CDR1 SGHRS and CDR2 YFSETQ. V gave up 2 bases and J gave up 13 bases, with 18 bases separating them. The CDR3 bases are TGCGCCAGCAGCTTACCCGGGACACTTCCCGCGTACTTC. This gives the protein CASSLPGTLPAYF.

The sample holds one count of this clone. The chain combines TRBV5-1 with TRBJ1-3; no clear D. The ends were cut back, 0 bases at V and 0 bases at J, with 7 bases in the middle. This CDR3 has 15 residues. CDR1 and CDR2 (germline): SGHRS, YFSETQ. The CDR3 region is CASSLAVASGNTIYF. CDR3 in DNA: TGCGCCAGCAGCTTGGCGGTCGCCTCTGGAAACACCATATATTTT.

This clone was counted between two and nine times. The chain uses TRBV5-3 and TRBJ2-7; 9 bases are a match to TRBD2. TRBV5-3 is placed among ORFs of uncertain function. With V trimmed by 2 bases and J by 6 bases, 6 bases remained unmatched. The CDR3 is made up of 14 amino acids. CDR3 sequence (DNA): TGTGCCAGAAGCTTTTCAGCGGGAGGATGCGAGCAGTACTTC. This gives the protein CARSFSAGGCEQYF.

The chain couples TRBV6-6 to TRBJ2-1, with TRBD1 as a possible D gene (6 bases). The ends were cut back, 6 bases at V and 5 bases at J, with 11 bases in the middle. The CDR3 totals 13 residues. Germline CDR1 MNHNY, CDR2 SVGAGI (reference sequence). DNA for the CDR3: TGTGCCAGCAGCCGGGGACATAACAATGAGCAGTTCTTC. As protein: CASSRGHNNEQFF.

This sequence joins TRBV3-1 (or the pseudogene TRBV3-2) and TRBJ2-1, with 14 bases identical to TRBD2. The CDR3 totals 18 residues. Germline V CDR1 and CDR2: LGHDT, YNNKEL (reference sequence). J gave up 6 bases and V 3 bases, and 10 bases lay outside the gene matches. As DNA, the CDR3 is TGTGCCAGCAGCCACACAATTGGGACTAGCGGGAGAAGCAATGAGCAGTTCTTC. As protein: CASSHTIGTSGRSNEQFF.